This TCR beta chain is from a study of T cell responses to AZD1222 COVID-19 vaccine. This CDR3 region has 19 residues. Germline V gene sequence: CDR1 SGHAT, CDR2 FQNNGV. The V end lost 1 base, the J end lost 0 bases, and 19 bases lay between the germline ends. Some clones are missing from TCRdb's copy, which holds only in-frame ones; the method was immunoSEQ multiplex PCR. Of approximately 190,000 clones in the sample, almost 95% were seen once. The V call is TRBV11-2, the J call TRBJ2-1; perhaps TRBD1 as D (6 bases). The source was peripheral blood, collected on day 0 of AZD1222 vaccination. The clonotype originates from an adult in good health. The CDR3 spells CASSLVRGAYPSSYNEQFF. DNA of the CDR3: TGTGCCAGCAGCTTAGTCAGGGGCGCCTACCCTAGCTCCTACAATGAGCAGTTCTTC.